This TCR beta chain was profiled in a study of T cells in localized non-small cell lung cancer. Findings and caveats of the study: The study detected a median roughly 50 of the top 100 tumor clones in adjacent lung. Density of T cells in blood, when higher, went with longer overall survival.

The CDR3 has 14 amino acids. The germline CDR1 and CDR2 sequences are MNHNS and SASEGT. V was clipped by 8 bases and J by 8 bases; unmatched bases: 10. Notes on this clone: Its target is unknown.

Sequencing used immunoSEQ multiplex PCR; TCRdb keeps in-frame clones, though not all of them. The repertoire consists of 55,000 or so clones, with around three quarters occurring once and the leading ten covering 4.5% to 5.5%. V gene TRBV6-1 combines with J gene TRBJ2-1, with 9 bases fitting TRBD1. The clonotype originates from a woman between 35 and 75 years old with stage II lung adenocarcinoma. The input for sequencing was PBMCs, taken before any cancer treatment. The CDR3 region has the DNA TGTGCCAGCTGTTCCGGGACAGGGTTCTATGAGCAGTTCTTC. This gives the protein CASCSGTGFYEQFF.